The 30 T cell receptor beta chains below all came from one sample that was sequenced in a study of shared clonotypes between healthy human individuals (dated by TCRdb to 2020 to 2022). Libraries came from the immunoSEQ multiplex PCR assay. TCRdb stores this immuneACCESS table with in-frame sequences only. Part of the clones is absent; in the studies checked, under half of the shortfall reflects unresolved V genes, and no reason is known for the rest. The sample table shows about half a million clones, and approximately 80% are seen once. Around 12% of the sample rests with the top ten. Sequenced input: PBMCs. The receptors stem from a woman aged 40 to 50 in good health. Some clones in this sample may be carry-over from other donors' samples.

This clone was observed many times. The same CDR3 also results from other DNA sequences found in this sample. This chain uses TRBV9 with TRBJ1-3; no clear D. The CDR3 runs to 14 residues. In germline, CDR1 is SGDLS, CDR2 YYNGEE. Trimming cost V 3 bases and J 4 bases, with 11 bases left between them. Written as DNA, the CDR3 is TGTGCCAGCAGCGCCCCAAGAACCGGAAACACCATATATTTT. The encoded protein is CASSAPRTGNTIYF. The entire variable domain, with the rest obtained from reference TRBV9 and TRBJ1-3, is as follows: DSGVTQTPKHLITATGQRVTLRCSPRSGDLSVYWYQQSLDQGLQFLIQYYNGEERAKGNILERFSAQQFPDLHSELNLSSLELGDSALYFCASSAPRTGNTIYFGEGSWLTVV.

J is TRBJ1-5 and V is TRBV5-8; D unresolved. Germline CDR1 reads SGHTS; CDR2 reads YDEGEE. V dropped 1 base and J dropped 6 bases, with 8 bases sitting between them. This CDR3 has 13 residues. In DNA, the CDR3 is TGTGCCAGCAGCTTGTTATCATTTCAGCCCCAGCATTTT. The encoded protein is CASSLLSFQPQHF.

To note about this clone: A much more abundant neighbour one base away suggests this may be a read error. The sample carries other DNA sequences with the same CDR3. The chain combines TRBV5-1 with TRBJ2-3, with 7 bases that match TRBD2. V dropped 4 bases and J dropped 1; count of bases not matched to a gene: 9. CDR3 length: 16 residues. Per the germline V gene, CDR1 is SGHRS and CDR2 is YFSETQ. CDR3 bases: TGCGCCAGCAGCCCGGGCAACAGCGGGGGCACAGATACGCAGTATTTT. It codes for CASSPGNSGGTDTQYF.

The rearrangement uses TRBV7-9 and TRBJ1-3, with D perhaps matching TRBD1 (6 bases). Germline V CDR1 and CDR2: SEHNR, FQNEAQ (reference sequence). This CDR3 has 15 amino acids. V was shortened by 5 bases and J by 3 bases, with 14 bases between the two germline ends. CDR3 residues: CASSADRIFGNTIYF. CDR3 DNA sequence: TGTGCCAGCAGCGCGGACAGAATTTTTGGAAACACCATATATTTT.

The chain couples TRBV9 to TRBJ1-1; D call uncertain. CDR3 length: 14 residues. Trimming stripped 4 bases from V and 0 bases from J, with 10 bases between. Germline V lookup: CDR1 SGDLS, CDR2 YYNGEE. The CDR3: CASSLQPLNTEAFF. The CDR3 nucleotides read TGTGCCAGCAGCTTACAGCCCTTGAACACTGAAGCTTTCTTT.

The chain carries TRBV7-6 and TRBJ2-7; either TRBD1 or TRBD2 may fit D (5 bases each). The V end was cut by 4 bases, the J end by 5 bases, with 21 bases between. There are 16 residues in the CDR3. Germline CDR1 and CDR2: SGHVS and FNYEAQ. Here the CDR3 reads CASSSDGTTQAHEQYF. In DNA, the CDR3 is TGTGCCAGCAGCTCCGATGGGACCACCCAAGCCCACGAGCAGTACTTC.

In regard to this clone: A far larger clone differs by one base, so this is likely a read error. J is TRBJ2-5 and V is TRBV7-2; the match to TRBD2 covers 11 bases. The CDR3 consists of 16 residues. The junction had 10 bases not matched to a gene; V was cut back by 8 bases and J by 2 bases. Germline V gene lookup returns CDR1 SGHTA and CDR2 FQGNSA. The CDR3 loop reads CASAATLAGGQETQYF. The CDR3 nucleotides read TGTGCCAGCGCTGCAACCCTAGCGGGAGGACAAGAGACCCAGTACTTC.

With respect to this clone: This may arise from a read error, as a much more abundant clone is one base away. Other DNA sequences in the sample encode the same CDR3. The gene calls are TRBV9 and TRBJ2-6; 7 positions agree with TRBD2. The CDR3 extends over 20 amino acids. CDR1 is SGDLS and CDR2 is YYNGEE in the germline V gene. The junction had 13 bases not matched to a gene; V was cut back by 1 base and J by 0 bases. CDR3 amino acids: CASSVTGGTGTTSGANVLTF. The CDR3 region has the DNA TGTGCCAGCAGCGTAACCGGGGGGACTGGGACCACCTCTGGGGCCAACGTCCTGACTTTC.

For this clone: Given a much more abundant clone one base away, this may be a read error. As DNA, the CDR3 is TGTGCCAGCAGTGGGACCGCTGGAAACACCATATATTTT. This codes for CASSGTAGNTIYF. This chain joins TRBV6-1 and TRBJ1-3; D gene ambiguous. V was clipped by 4 bases and J by 2 bases, with 6 bases between them. The CDR3 length is 13 residues. Looked up from germline, CDR1 is MNHNS and CDR2 is SASEGT.

The genes are TRBV7-8 and TRBJ2-5, with D perhaps TRBD1 (6 bases). Germline values: CDR1 SGHVS, CDR2 FQNEAQ. Trimming took 0 bases from V and 5 from J, leaving 10 bases between them. The CDR3 has 14 amino acids. CDR3 sequence (DNA): TGTGCCAGCAGCTTAGCGGGGGCGTTTGAGACCCAGTACTTC. It yields the protein CASSLAGAFETQYF.

This clone has just a few counts. A far larger clone is one base from this, pointing to a likely read error. Other DNA sequences in this specimen translate into the identical CDR3. The V and J genes are TRBV2 and TRBJ2-1; D tentatively reads TRBD1 or TRBD2 (5 bases each). The CDR3 has 13 residues. Germline lookup yields CDR1 SNHLY and CDR2 FYNNEI. The CDR3 coding sequence is TGCGCCAGACTACTAGGGGCGGGCAATGAGCAGTTCTTC. Its translation: CARLLGAGNEQFF.

The chain links TRBV4-2 to TRBJ2-4; no definite D call. V lost 0 bases and J 0 bases, leaving 9 bases between the germline ends. The CDR3 length is 16 residues. Germline CDR1 reads LGHNA; CDR2 reads YNFKEQ. CDR3 DNA: TGTGCCAGCAGCCAAGACGCGGCCCTAGCCAAAAACATTCAGTACTTC. Amino acid sequence: CASSQDAALAKNIQYF.

Notes on this clone: This likely reflects a read error, since a far larger clone is one base away. Within the sample, other DNA sequences also encode this same CDR3. This chain's CDR3 is CASSQDQGAHYEQYF. For the CDR3, the DNA is TGTGCCAGCAGCCAAGACCAGGGGGCCCACTATGAGCAGTACTTC. The genes are TRBV4-2 and TRBJ2-5, with 8 bases matching TRBD1. Germline trimming cut 0 bases from V and 11 bases from J; bases unmatched to any gene: 11. The germline gives CDR1 LGHNA, CDR2 YNFKEQ. This CDR3 region has 15 residues.

This chain connects TRBV6-4 to TRBJ2-5; maybe TRBD2 (6 bases). The CDR3 covers 15 residues. CDR1 is MRHNA and CDR2 is SNTAGT in the germline V gene. V lost 4 bases and J lost 5, with 17 bases in between. The chain's CDR3 is CASSAGAGSGETQYF. Here the CDR3 DNA reads TGTGCCAGCAGTGCTGGGGCGGGATCAGGGGAGACCCAGTACTTC.

V usage is TRBV5-1 and J usage is TRBJ2-7, with D possibly matching TRBD2 (6 bases). The germline V gene has CDR1 SGHRS and CDR2 YFSETQ. The CDR3 extends over 12 amino acids. Between the trimmed V and J ends, which lost 4 bases and 6 bases, there was a span of 11 bases. CDR3 amino acids: CASSLQEGEQYF. CDR3 in DNA: TGCGCCAGCAGCCTGCAGGAGGGCGAGCAGTACTTC.

As concerns this clone: With only one base between it and a far larger clone, this is likely a read error. The chain recombines TRBV5-1 with TRBJ1-2; tentatively, D is TRBD1 (5 bases). The CDR3 totals 14 residues. Germline V gives CDR1 SGHRS, CDR2 YFSETQ. CDR3 in amino acids: CASSLDAGDEGYAF. In nucleotides, the CDR3 is TGCGCCAGCAGCTTGGACGCGGGGGACGAAGGCTACGCCTTC.

Concerning this clone: Because the CDR3's place on the DNA is in doubt, the DNA is left out and the CDR3 is given as listed by TCRdb. This sequence joins TRBV30 and TRBJ1-1; the table's TRBD1 call for D was not verified on the DNA. Inclusive of both ends, the CDR3 amounts to 24 amino acids. Looked up from germline, CDR1 is GTSNPN and CDR2 is SVGIG (reference sequence). CDR3 residues: CAWSGHISVPGVYSGGIENTEAFF.

This sequence joins TRBV7-9 and TRBJ1-2; TRBD1 might be the D (6 bases). The V gene's germline CDR1 is SEHNR and CDR2 FQNEAQ (reference sequence). The V gene lost 5 bases and the J gene lost 8 bases, with 24 bases spanning the gap. The CDR3 covers 16 residues. The CDR3 loop reads CASSPDRGGMVGGYTF. The CDR3 DNA sequence: TGTGCCAGCAGCCCCGATAGGGGGGGGATGGTTGGCGGCTACACCTTC.

This chain joins TRBV5-4 and TRBJ1-1, with TRBD1 matching 10 bases. Germline CDR1 SGHNT, CDR2 YYREEE (reference sequence). The V and J ends lost 1 base and 3 bases, in that order; junction bases with no gene match: 6. CDR3 length equals 16 residues. CDR3 nucleotides: TGTGCCAGCAGCTTGTTGGGACAGGGGTTGCACACTGAAGCTTTCTTT. It codes for CASSLLGQGLHTEAFF.

As regards this clone: This is likely an artifact of a read error, given a far larger clone one base away. The rearrangement joins TRBV4-1 to TRBJ1-5; TRBD1 is a possible D gene (5 bases). The CDR3 runs 15 residues. The V gene lost 10 bases and the J gene lost 5 bases, with 21 bases spanning the gap. Germline V gene sequence: CDR1 MGHRA, CDR2 YSYEKL. The CDR3: CANRRDPVSDQPQHF. The CDR3 DNA is TGCGCCAACAGACGGGACCCAGTAAGTGATCAGCCCCAGCATTTT.

About this clone: A single base separates this from a much larger clone, so it may be a read error. This chain links TRBV30 with TRBJ1-1, with TRBD1 matching 7 bases. The V and J ends lost 7 bases and 0 bases, in that order; junction bases with no gene match: 14. This CDR3 has 16 amino acids. The germline CDR1 and CDR2 sequences are GTSNPN and SVGIG (reference sequence). DNA for the CDR3: TGTGCCTACTGGGCAGGGGGATGTTATGTGAACACTGAAGCTTTCTTT. This translates into CAYWAGGCYVNTEAFF.

The chain combines TRBV30 with TRBJ1-3; D not certain. V was cut by 8 bases and J by 1 base, with 12 bases left in between. CDR1 GTSNPN and CDR2 SVGIG come from the germline V gene (reference sequence). This CDR3 contains 13 residues. The CDR3 reads CAAEKTSGNTIYF. DNA of the CDR3: TGTGCCGCAGAAAAGACATCTGGAAACACCATATATTTT.

The genes are TRBV7-9 and TRBJ2-7; 10 nucleotides agree with TRBD1. The CDR3 is 17 residues long. J gave up 5 bases and V 0 bases, and 10 bases lay outside the gene matches. Per the germline V gene, CDR1 is SEHNR and CDR2 is FQNEAQ (reference sequence). The CDR3 DNA sequence: TGTGCCAGCAGCTTAGCGAGGGAGGGACAGGGGATCGACGAGCAGTACTTC. It specifies CASSLAREGQGIDEQYF.

CDR3 sequence (DNA): TGTGCCAGCAGTACCCAGGGACAGTCCCACGAGCAGTACTTC. This sequence encodes CASSTQGQSHEQYF. This chain uses TRBV6-1 with TRBJ2-7; 7 bases are shared with TRBD1. This CDR3 has 14 amino acids. V lost 5 bases to trimming and J lost 5 bases; unmatched junction nucleotides: 9. The germline V gene encodes CDR1 MNHNS and CDR2 SASEGT.

The table lists this clone with a count of one. This may be a read error: a much more frequent sequence differs by one nucleotide. This specimen includes other DNA sequences encoding the same CDR3. The V and J genes are TRBV11-2 and TRBJ2-2, with a tentative D call TRBD2 (7 bases). CDR1 is SGHAT and CDR2 is FQNNGV in the germline V gene. The CDR3 runs 13 residues. CDR3 DNA sequence: TGCGCCAGCAGCTTAGGGGGGGCCGGGGAGCTGTTTTTT. Translating gives CASSLGGAGELFF.

V and J are TRBV28 and TRBJ2-7, with D tentatively TRBD2 (5 bases). Trimming pared 7 bases from V and 0 bases from J, leaving 10 bases between. CDR3 length: 13 amino acids. CDR1 is MDHEN, CDR2 SYDVKM, per germline. CDR3 coding DNA: TGTGCCAGCATTGCGGGTAGCTCCTACGAGCAGTACTTC. Its translation: CASIAGSSYEQYF. Drawing the rest from reference TRBV28 and TRBJ2-7, the complete variable domain is DVKVTQSSRYLVKRTGEKVFLECVQDMDHENMFWYRQDPGLGLRLIYFSYDVKMKEKGDIPEGYSVSREKKERFSLILESASTNQTSMYLCASIAGSSYEQYFGPGTRLTVT.

The chain joins TRBV5-1 to TRBJ1-1, with 10 nucleotides matching TRBD1. The germline gives CDR1 SGHRS, CDR2 YFSETQ. This CDR3 is 17 amino acids long. Unmatched junction bases numbered 11, after V lost 3 bases and J lost 3 bases. CDR3 bases: TGCGCCAGCAGCTCCCGTCCCGGGACAGGGGTTGACACTGAAGCTTTCTTT. Encoded protein: CASSSRPGTGVDTEAFF.

This chain connects TRBV10-3 to TRBJ2-2, with a weak D call TRBD1 (6 bases). Germline loops: CDR1 ENHRY, CDR2 SYGVKD. V lost 5 bases and J lost 5, with 6 bases in between. The CDR3 extends over 12 amino acids. The DNA for the CDR3 is TGTGCCATCAGTCAGGGGACCGGGGAGCTGTTTTTT. Protein product: CAISQGTGELFF.

The chain employs TRBV14 and TRBJ1-1; D possibly corresponds to TRBD1 (5 bases). The CDR3 is made up of 14 amino acids. Trimming stripped 4 bases from V and 10 bases from J, with 19 bases between. CDR1 SGHDN and CDR2 FVKESK come from the germline V gene. The CDR3 here is CASSPLQGVERAFF. CDR3 DNA: TGTGCCAGCAGCCCCCTCCAGGGCGTGGAGAGAGCTTTCTTT.

With regard to this clone: The conserved closing phenylalanine or tryptophan is absent in this CDR3, likely reflecting a read error. V gene TRBV30 combines with J gene TRBJ1-3, with D unresolved. V dropped 2 bases and J dropped 7 bases, with 12 bases sitting between them. Germline V CDR1 and CDR2: GTSNPN, SVGIG (reference sequence). This CDR3 has 13 residues. The CDR3: CAWSIPLWNTIYL. DNA for the CDR3: TGTGCCTGGAGTATTCCCCTTTGGAACACCATATATCTT.